Sequencing of this T cell receptor beta chain was carried out in a study of control samples from healthy donors and cancer patients. Clones were sequenced by immunoSEQ multiplex PCR, and TCRdb holds only the in-frame ones, with some missing. The sample has 190,000 or so clones; around 93% are singletons. Germline V gene data show CDR1 as MGHRA and CDR2 as YSYEKL. J was trimmed by 7 bases and V by 1 base; bases with no gene match: 8. The length of the CDR3 is 15 residues. Sequencing input: blood. V is TRBV4-1 and J is TRBJ1-1, with TRBD1 matching 8 bases. This TCR was recovered from a man between 18 and 29 years old in good health. The CDR3 DNA is TGCGCCAGCAGCCAAGTAACAGGGGGGTTTCTTGAAGCTTTCTTT. Translating it yields CASSQVTGGFLEAFF.